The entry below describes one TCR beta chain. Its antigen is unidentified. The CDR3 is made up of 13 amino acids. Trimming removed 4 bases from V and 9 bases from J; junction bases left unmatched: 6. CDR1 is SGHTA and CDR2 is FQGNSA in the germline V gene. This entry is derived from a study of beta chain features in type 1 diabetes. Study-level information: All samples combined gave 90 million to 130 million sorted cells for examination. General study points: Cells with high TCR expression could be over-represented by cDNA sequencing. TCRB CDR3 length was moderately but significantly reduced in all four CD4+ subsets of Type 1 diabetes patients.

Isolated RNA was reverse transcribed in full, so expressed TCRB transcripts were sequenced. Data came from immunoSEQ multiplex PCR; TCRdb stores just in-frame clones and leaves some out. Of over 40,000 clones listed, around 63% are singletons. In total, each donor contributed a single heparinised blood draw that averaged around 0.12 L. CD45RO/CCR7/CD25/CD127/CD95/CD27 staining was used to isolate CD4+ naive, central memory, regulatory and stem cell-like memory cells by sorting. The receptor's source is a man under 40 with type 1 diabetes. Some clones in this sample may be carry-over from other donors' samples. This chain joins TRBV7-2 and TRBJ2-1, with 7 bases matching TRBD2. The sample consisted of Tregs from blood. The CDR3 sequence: CASSWKGGGEQFF. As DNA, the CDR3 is TGTGCCAGCAGCTGGAAGGGCGGGGGTGAGCAGTTCTTC.